This T cell receptor beta chain appears in the sequencing data of a study of beta chain features in type 1 diabetes. Expressed TCRB transcripts were sequenced because the entire RNA isolate underwent reverse transcription. Some 3.6 million reads was the average for naive, central memory and regulatory T cell samples. Using immunoSEQ multiplex PCR, the repertoire was profiled, and TCRdb retains in-frame clones only, with some absent. This table has 500,000 to 800,000 clones, under 15% appearing once. This CDR3 is 13 amino acids long. J gave up 4 bases and V 4 bases, and 4 bases lay outside the gene matches. In germline, CDR1 is LGHNA, CDR2 YSLEER. The study, taken as a whole, reports: When Type 1 diabetes patients were examined, their TCRB CDR3s proved moderately but significantly shorter in all four CD4+ subsets. Type 1 diabetes patients had fewer VDJ junction insertions and more deletions.

As concerns this clone: Its specificity is not known. Other DNA variants within this sample encode the same CDR3.

Sequencing was done on a sample of naive CD4+ T cells from blood. V usage is TRBV4-3 and J usage is TRBJ2-7; TRBD1 matches 7 bases. The sequence came from a man aged 25 to 45 with type 1 diabetes. CDR3 sequence reads: CASSRDRSYEQYF. For the CDR3, the DNA is TGCGCCAGCAGCCGGGACAGATCATACGAGCAGTACTTC.